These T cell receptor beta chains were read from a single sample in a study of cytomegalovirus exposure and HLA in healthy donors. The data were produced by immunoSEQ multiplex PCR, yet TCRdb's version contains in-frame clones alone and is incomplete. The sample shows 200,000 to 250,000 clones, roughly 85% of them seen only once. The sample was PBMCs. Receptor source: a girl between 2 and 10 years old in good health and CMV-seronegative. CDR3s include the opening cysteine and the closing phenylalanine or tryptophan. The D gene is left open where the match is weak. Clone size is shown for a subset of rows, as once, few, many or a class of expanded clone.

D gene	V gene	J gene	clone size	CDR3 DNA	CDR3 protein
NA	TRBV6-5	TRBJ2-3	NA	TGTGCCAGCAGCACAGGGATCACAGATACGCAGTATTTT	CASSTGITDTQYF
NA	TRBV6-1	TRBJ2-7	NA	TGTGCCAGCAGTGAAGGTGGACAGCACTACGAGCAGTACTTC	CASSEGGQHYEQYF
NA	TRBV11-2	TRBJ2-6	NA	TGTGCCAGCAGCCCAATGCAGGGTCCCTCTGGGGCCAACGTCCTGACTTTC	CASSPMQGPSGANVLTF
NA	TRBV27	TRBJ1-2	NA	TGTGCCAGCAGACTCGACCGGGGGGCGCTGTTCCCATATGGCTACACCTTC	CASRLDRGALFPYGYTF
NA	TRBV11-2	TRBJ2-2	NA	TGTGCCAGCAGCTTATTGAGTTTCAGGGTTACCGGGGAGCTGTTTTTT	CASSLLSFRVTGELFF
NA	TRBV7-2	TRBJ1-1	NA	TGTGCCAGCAGCTTAGTGGGGGGAAACACTGAAGCTTTCTTT	CASSLVGGNTEAFF
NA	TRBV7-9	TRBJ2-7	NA	TGTGCCAGCAGCTTAGCGCGTGCGGGACGGATCCCCTACGAGCAGTACTTC	CASSLARAGRIPYEQYF
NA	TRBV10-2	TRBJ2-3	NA	TGCGCCAGCAGTGGGTCTACGCTCAGGTGGGGCACAGATACGCAGTATTTT	CASSGSTLRWGTDTQYF
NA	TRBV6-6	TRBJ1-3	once	TGTGCCAGCAGCCCCTACCCTGGAAACACCATATATTTT	CASSPYPGNTIYF
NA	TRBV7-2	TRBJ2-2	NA	TGTGCCAGCACCCTAACCTCCGGGACTTTAGCCGGGGAGCTGTTTTTT	CASTLTSGTLAGELFF
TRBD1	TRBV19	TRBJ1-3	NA	TGTGCCAGTAGTATAGCCGTTTTTATGGGGGACAGCGTCTCTGGAAACACCATATATTTT	CASSIAVFMGDSVSGNTIYF
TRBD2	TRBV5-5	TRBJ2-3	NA	TGTGCCAGCAGCTTAGGGGAGAGCGGGAGCGCGGATACGCAGTATTTT	CASSLGESGSADTQYF
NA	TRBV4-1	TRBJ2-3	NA	TGCGCCAGCAGCCAGGAAACAGGAGTCACAGATACGCAGTATTTT	CASSQETGVTDTQYF
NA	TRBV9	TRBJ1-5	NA	TGTGCCAGCAGCGCGGGGGGAGTGTGGAGCAATCAGCCCCAGCATTTT	CASSAGGVWSNQPQHF
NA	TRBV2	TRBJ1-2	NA	TGTGCCAGCAGGACAGGTCTGGACTATGGCTACACCTTC	CASRTGLDYGYTF
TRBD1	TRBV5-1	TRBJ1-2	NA	TGCGCCAGCAGCTTGGGGGAGCAGGGGGCTAACTATGGCTACACCTTC	CASSLGEQGANYGYTF
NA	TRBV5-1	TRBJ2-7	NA	TGCGCCAGCAGCTTGGGACACCAACTCGACTACGAGCAGTACTTC	CASSLGHQLDYEQYF
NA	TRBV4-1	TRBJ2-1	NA	TGCGCCAGCAGCCAAGATTGGCAGGGCTCCTACAATGAGCAGTTCTTC	CASSQDWQGSYNEQFF
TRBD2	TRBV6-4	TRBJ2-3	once	TGTGCCAGCAGCCGACTAGCGGGGGGAACCACAGATACGCAGTATTTT	CASSRLAGGTTDTQYF
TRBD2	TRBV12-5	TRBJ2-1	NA	TGTGCTAGTGGTTCGGGCCTAGCGGGAGAGAGAAGCCACAATGAGCAGTTCTTC	CASGSGLAGERSHNEQFF
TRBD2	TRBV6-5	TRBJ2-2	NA	TGTGCCAGCAGTCCGGGACTAGCGGGAGTCGGGGAGCTGTTTTTT	CASSPGLAGVGELFF
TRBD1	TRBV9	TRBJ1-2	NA	TGTGCCAGCAGCGTAGAAGGGGCGACAGGGTTTGGCTACACCTTC	CASSVEGATGFGYTF
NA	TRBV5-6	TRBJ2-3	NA	TGTGCCAGCAGCTTGGTTCTAGATACGCAGTATTTT	CASSLVLDTQYF
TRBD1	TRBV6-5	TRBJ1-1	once	TGTGCCAGCAGTTCCGGGACAGGGTATATCACTGAAGCTTTCTTT	CASSSGTGYITEAFF
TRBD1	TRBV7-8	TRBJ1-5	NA	TGTGCCAGCAGCTTGCCCGGACAGGGGAATCAGCCCCAGCATTTT	CASSLPGQGNQPQHF
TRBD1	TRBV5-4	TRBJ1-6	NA	TGTGCCAGCGCTTCGGGGACAGACGCTTCACCCCTCCACTTT	CASASGTDASPLHF
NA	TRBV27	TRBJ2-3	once	TGTGCCAGCAGTTATCTTGGGCCCTCGGGACACCTCACAGATACGCAGTATTTT	CASSYLGPSGHLTDTQYF
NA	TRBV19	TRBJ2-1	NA	TGTGCCAGGGAGGACTGGGTCTCCTACAATGAGCAGTTCTTC	CAREDWVSYNEQFF
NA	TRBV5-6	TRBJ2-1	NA	TGTGCCAGCAGCTTGGCGCGGAATGAGCAGTTCTTC	CASSLARNEQFF
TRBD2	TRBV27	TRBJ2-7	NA	TGTGCCAGCAGTTTGGGCGGGGGGGCCTACGAGCAGTACTTC	CASSLGGGAYEQYF
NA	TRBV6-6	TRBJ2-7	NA	TGTGCCAGCAGTGTAACCTACGAGCAGTACTTC	CASSVTYEQYF
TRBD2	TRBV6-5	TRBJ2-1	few	TGTGCCAGCAGCCGTGGACTAGAACAGTTCTTC	CASSRGLEQFF
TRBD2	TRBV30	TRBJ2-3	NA	TGTGCCTGGAATACGGGGGGGGCATCAGATACGCAGTATTTT	CAWNTGGASDTQYF
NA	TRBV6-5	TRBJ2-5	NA	TGTGCCAGCAGTTTAGGGGTTAGCGAGACCCAGTACTTC	CASSLGVSETQYF
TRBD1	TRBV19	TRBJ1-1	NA	TGTGCCAGTAGTATAGGCCCAGGGGGAAGATTTACTGAAGCTTTCTTT	CASSIGPGGRFTEAFF
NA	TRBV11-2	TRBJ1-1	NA	TGTGCCAGCAGCTTTTCGACGACAAGTGAAGCTTTCTTT	CASSFSTTSEAFF
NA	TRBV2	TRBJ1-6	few	TGTGCCAGCACTTCGGGCCCGGGACTCAGTAATTCACCCCTCCACTTT	CASTSGPGLSNSPLHF
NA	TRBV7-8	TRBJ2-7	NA	TGTGCCAGCAGCTTAGCCAGGGCGTTTATCTACGAGCAGTACTTC	CASSLARAFIYEQYF
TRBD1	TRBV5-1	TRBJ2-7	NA	TGCGCCAGCAGCTGGGGGCGTACAGGGGGGAACTACGAGCAGTACTTC	CASSWGRTGGNYEQYF
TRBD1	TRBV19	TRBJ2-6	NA	TGTGCCAGTAGTATGACAGGGAACTCTGGGGCCAACGTCCTGACTTTC	CASSMTGNSGANVLTF
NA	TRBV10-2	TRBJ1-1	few	TGCGCCAGCAGAAGACAAATGAACACTGAAGCTTTCTTT	CASRRQMNTEAFF
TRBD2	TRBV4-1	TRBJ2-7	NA	TGCGCCAGCAGCCAAGGGGTGAGACTAGCGGGGGTCTACGAGCAGTACTTC	CASSQGVRLAGVYEQYF
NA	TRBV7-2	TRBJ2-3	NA	TGTGCCAGCAGCTTAGGAGGGCCTGGGGATACGCAGTATTTT	CASSLGGPGDTQYF
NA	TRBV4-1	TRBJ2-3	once	TGCGCCAGCAGCCAAGAGGGGGCGGGGGATGCAGATACGCAGTATTTT	CASSQEGAGDADTQYF
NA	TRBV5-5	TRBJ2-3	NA	TGTGCCAGCAGCCACCACCAAGGGGGCACAGATACGCAGTATTTT	CASSHHQGGTDTQYF
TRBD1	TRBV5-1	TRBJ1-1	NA	TGCGCCAGCAGCGCCTTGGGACAGACGAACACTGAAGCTTTCTTT	CASSALGQTNTEAFF
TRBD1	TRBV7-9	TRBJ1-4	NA	TGTGCCAGCAGCCCTGGACAGGTCTATAATGAAAAACTGTTTTTT	CASSPGQVYNEKLFF
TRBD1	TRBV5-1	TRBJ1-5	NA	TGCGCCAGCAGCTTGATGGGACAGTTGGGGCAGCCCCAGCATTTT	CASSLMGQLGQPQHF
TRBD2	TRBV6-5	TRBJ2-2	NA	TGTGCCAGCCACCGGGCTAGCGGGACCGGGGAGCTGTTTTTT	CASHRASGTGELFF
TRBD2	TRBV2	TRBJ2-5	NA	TGTGCCAGCAGGAGAGACCGGGACTATGGGAAGACCCAGTACTTC	CASRRDRDYGKTQYF
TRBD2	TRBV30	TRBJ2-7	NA	TGTGCCTCCCTCGGCCCCGGACTAGCGGAGGAGCAGTACTTC	CASLGPGLAEEQYF
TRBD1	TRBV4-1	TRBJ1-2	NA	TGCGCCAGCAGCCAAGTCCAGGGGGCGGAATTGGCTGGCTACACCTTC	CASSQVQGAELAGYTF
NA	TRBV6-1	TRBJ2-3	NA	TGTGCCAGCAGTGATATGGTTCCTACCACAGATACGCAGTATTTT	CASSDMVPTTDTQYF
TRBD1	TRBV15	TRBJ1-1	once	TGTGCCACCAGCCGCAACAGGGGGAACACTGAAGCTTTCTTT	CATSRNRGNTEAFF